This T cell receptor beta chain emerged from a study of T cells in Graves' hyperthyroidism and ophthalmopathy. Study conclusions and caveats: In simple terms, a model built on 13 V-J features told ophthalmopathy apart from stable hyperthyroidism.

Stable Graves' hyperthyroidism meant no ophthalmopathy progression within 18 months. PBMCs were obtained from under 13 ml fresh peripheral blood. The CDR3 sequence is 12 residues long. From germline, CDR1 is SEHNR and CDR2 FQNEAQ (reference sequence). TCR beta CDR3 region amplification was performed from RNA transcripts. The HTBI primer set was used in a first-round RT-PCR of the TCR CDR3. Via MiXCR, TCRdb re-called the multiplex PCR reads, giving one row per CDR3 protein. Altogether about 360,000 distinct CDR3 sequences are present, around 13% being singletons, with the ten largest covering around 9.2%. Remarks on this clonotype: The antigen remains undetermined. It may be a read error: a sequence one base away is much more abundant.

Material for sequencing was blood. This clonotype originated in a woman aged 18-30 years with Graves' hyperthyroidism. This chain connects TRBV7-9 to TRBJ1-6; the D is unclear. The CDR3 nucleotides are TGTACCAGCAGCTTAGAGGTTCCGTCCCTCCACTTT. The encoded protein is CTSSLEVPSLHF.